These T cell receptor beta chains were read from a single sample in a study of cytomegalovirus exposure and HLA in healthy donors. The repertoire was sequenced with immunoSEQ multiplex PCR; TCRdb's copy has only in-frame clones and lacks some. The sample contains roughly 120,000 clones, 76% of which appear only once. Sequenced input: PBMCs. The source is a man aged 45-65 years in good health and CMV-seropositive. The CDR3 runs from the conserved cysteine through the conserved F or W. D genes are given only for firm matches. Size tells how often a clone was seen (once, few, many) or the class of an expanded clone, and some rows leave it out.

>TRBJ1-1|.|TRBV7-2|TRBD1
TGTGCCAGCAGCGGACAGGGGGGGAACACTGAAGCTTTCTTT
CASSGQGGNTEAFF
>TRBJ2-7|.|TRBV2|TRBD1
TGTGCCACTTCGGGACAGGGGAATTCCGAGCAGTACTTC
CATSGQGNSEQYF
>TRBJ2-3|.|TRBV5-1|TRBD2
TGCGCCAGCAGCCGCGGGTCGGGGGGATCCACAGATACGCAGTATTTT
CASSRGSGGSTDTQYF
>TRBJ1-5|.|TRBV6-5|.
TGTGCCAGCAGTTTAGCAATAAATAGCAATCAGCCCCAGCATTTT
CASSLAINSNQPQHF
>TRBJ1-5|once|TRBV28|.
TGTGCCAGCAGACTTTGGGGGGAAAGACAGCCCCAGCATTTT
CASRLWGERQPQHF
>TRBJ2-2|.|TRBV7-6|.
TGTGCCAGCAGCTTAGGAACAGCGAACACCGGGGAGCTGTTTTTT
CASSLGTANTGELFF
>TRBJ2-7|once|TRBV13|.
TGTGCCAGCAGCTTAGGGGGGAGAGGAAGGGCCTACGAGCAGTACTTC
CASSLGGRGRAYEQYF
>TRBJ1-4|.|TRBV7-2|TRBD1
TGTGCCAGCAGCTTCCAACAGGGGACTAATGAAAAACTGTTTTTT
CASSFQQGTNEKLFF
>TRBJ1-5|.|TRBV21-1|.
TGTGCCAGCAGCCTCATGGAGGGAAAACAGCCCCAGCATTTT
CASSLMEGKQPQHF
>TRBJ2-5|.|TRBV4-3|TRBD2
TGCGCCAGCAGCCAAGGGCGGTTTAGCGGGCCCCAAGAGACCCAGTACTTC
CASSQGRFSGPQETQYF
>TRBJ2-7|.|TRBV5-1|TRBD2
TGCGCCAGCAGCTTACACGGGACTAGCAACTACGAGCAGTACTTC
CASSLHGTSNYEQYF
>TRBJ1-5|.|TRBV19|.
TGTGCCAGTAGTTATGGGACACCAGGCGATCAGCCCCAGCATTTT
CASSYGTPGDQPQHF
>TRBJ2-1|.|TRBV10-2|TRBD1
TGCGCCAGCAGTGAGCGGGACAGAAACAATGAGCAGTTCTTC
CASSERDRNNEQFF
>TRBJ2-7|once|TRBV7-2|TRBD2
TGTGCCAGCAGTGAGGAGACTAGCGGGGCCGAGCAGTACTTC
CASSEETSGAEQYF
>TRBJ1-6|.|TRBV11-3|TRBD1
TGTGCCAGCAGCCCAAGGACAGGCCCCCTTAATTCACCCCTCCACTTT
CASSPRTGPLNSPLHF
>TRBJ2-7|.|TRBV29-1|TRBD2
TGCAGCGCTCGGGGAGGGGACGCGTACGAGCAGTACTTC
CSARGGDAYEQYF
>TRBJ2-1|few|TRBV6-5|TRBD1
TGTGCCAGCAAAAGGGGACAGGGGGTTTACAATGAGCAGTTCTTC
CASKRGQGVYNEQFF
>TRBJ1-2|few|TRBV5-1|TRBD1
TGCGCCAGCAGCTCAAGCCCCGACAGGGCAAACTATGGCTACACCTTC
CASSSSPDRANYGYTF
>TRBJ2-7|.|TRBV18|TRBD1
TGTGCCAGCTCACCGGGACAGGGGGCCTACGAGCAGTACTTC
CASSPGQGAYEQYF
>TRBJ1-2|.|TRBV18|.
TGTGCCAGCTCACCACGGGCGAGGGAGAACTACACCTTC
CASSPRARENYTF
>TRBJ1-2|few|TRBV7-8|TRBD1
TGTGCCAGCAGCTCACCTGGACAGGGAACTTCTGGCTACACCTTC
CASSSPGQGTSGYTF
>TRBJ1-1|.|TRBV2|TRBD1
TGTGCCAGCAGTCAAAACAGGGGTCTGAACACTGAAGCTTTCTTT
CASSQNRGLNTEAFF
>TRBJ2-1|.|TRBV15|TRBD1
TGTGCCACCAGCAGAGATCGGGACTGGACAGGGGATTTGAATGAGCAGTTCTTC
CATSRDRDWTGDLNEQFF
>TRBJ1-5|.|TRBV18|TRBD1
TGTGCCAGCTCACTAGGGACAGGGATCAATCAGCCCCAGCATTTT
CASSLGTGINQPQHF
>TRBJ2-2|few|TRBV21-1|.
TGTGCCAGCAGCCCCGGGGGACGGACAGGGCTACGTGGTAGGACCGGGGAGCTGTTTTTT
CASSPGGRTGLRGRTGELFF
>TRBJ2-7|.|TRBV28|TRBD2
TGTGCCAGCCTCCCCCTTTTCGGGAGGGACCACGAGCAGTACTTC
CASLPLFGRDHEQYF
>TRBJ2-1|.|TRBV5-1|.
TGCGCCAGCAGTAATCAGGGGGGCAATGAGCAGTTCTTC
CASSNQGGNEQFF
>TRBJ2-7|.|TRBV7-9|.
TGTGCCAGCAGCGTGAATGCAGTACCATCCTACGAGCAGTACTTC
CASSVNAVPSYEQYF
>TRBJ2-3|.|TRBV13|TRBD2
TGTGCCAGCAGCTCGAGACTAGCGGGGGGGGGTAGGGATACGCAGTATTTT
CASSSRLAGGGRDTQYF
>TRBJ2-3|.|TRBV5-6|.
TGTGCCAGCAGCTTGGATTGGACATTCACAGATACGCAGTATTTT
CASSLDWTFTDTQYF
>TRBJ1-1|.|TRBV7-9|TRBD1
TGTGCCAGCAACGACTATGGCGGGACAGGCAAGAACACTGAAGCTTTCTTT
CASNDYGGTGKNTEAFF
>TRBJ2-1|few|TRBV6-5|.
TGTGCCAGCAGTTTATACCCCGGGGGGCGCGGTAATGAGCAGTTCTTC
CASSLYPGGRGNEQFF
>TRBJ2-7|.|TRBV4-1|TRBD1
TGCGCCAGCAGCCAAGTGGGCCGACAGGGCGAGCAGTACTTC
CASSQVGRQGEQYF
>TRBJ2-5|.|TRBV7-8|.
TGTGCCAGCAGCTTAGCGGCAGGGCAGTGGGAGACCCAGTACTTC
CASSLAAGQWETQYF
>TRBJ2-7|.|TRBV28|.
TGTGCCAGCAGTTCCCCGATCACTAGCTTCGAGCAGTACTTC
CASSSPITSFEQYF
>TRBJ2-7|.|TRBV27|TRBD1
TGTGCCAGCAGTTTTATAGGGACAGGGGGCTTGGACGAGCAGTACTTC
CASSFIGTGGLDEQYF
>TRBJ1-1|.|TRBV7-9|.
TGTGCCGGTCGACAGGCAGGGCTCACTGAAGCTTTCTTT
CAGRQAGLTEAFF
>TRBJ2-5|.|TRBV6-1|.
TGTGCCAGCAGTGAAGTAGGCGGGTCGGAGACCCAGTACTTC
CASSEVGGSETQYF
>TRBJ2-7|once|TRBV12-5|TRBD1
TGTGCTAGTGGTCTTGACGGGACAGTCTCCTACGAGCAGTACTTC
CASGLDGTVSYEQYF
>TRBJ1-1|.|TRBV11-3|.
TGTGCCAGCAGCTTAGATCTCCTGAACACTGAAGCTTTCTTT
CASSLDLLNTEAFF
>TRBJ1-5|once|TRBV2|.
TGTGCCAGCAGGGGGGGGACCGGAGATCAGCCCCAGCATTTT
CASRGGTGDQPQHF